A single sample gave rise to the 28 T cell receptor beta chains below, sequenced in a study of shared clonotypes between healthy human individuals. CD8 cells classed as naive were CD45RO-negative and positively selected for CCR7, excluding terminally differentiated effector memory CD45RA+ cells. Some clones are missing from TCRdb's copy, which holds only in-frame ones; the method was immunoSEQ multiplex PCR. The sample includes about 2.2 million clones, roughly 91% of them seen just once. The sequenced sample was naive CD8+ T cells from PBMCs. Receptor source: a man aged 18-30 years in good health. Some clones in this sample may be carry-over from other donors' samples.

The chain carries TRBV29-1 and TRBJ2-5; D is undetermined. There are 11 residues in the CDR3. CDR1 and CDR2 (germline): SQVTM, ANQGSEA. Trimming left V 6 bases short and J 5 bases short, with 10 bases between. DNA for the CDR3: TGCAGCGTGACCGAGTGGGAGACCCAGTACTTC. The encoded protein is CSVTEWETQYF.

V is TRBV9 and J is TRBJ2-3; 11 bases line up with TRBD2. Germline CDR1 reads SGDLS; CDR2 reads YYNGEE. With V trimmed by 0 bases and J by 0 bases, 3 bases remained unmatched. The CDR3 is made up of 17 amino acids. CDR3 sequence: CASSVDSSGRSTDTQYF. The CDR3, as DNA: TGTGCCAGCAGCGTAGACTCTAGCGGGAGGAGCACAGATACGCAGTATTTT.

V gene TRBV5-1 combines with J gene TRBJ2-7; possibly TRBD1 for D (5 bases). This CDR3 has 15 amino acids. V was shortened by 0 bases and J by 5 bases, with 15 bases between the two germline ends. The germline CDR1 and CDR2 sequences are SGHRS and YFSETQ. The CDR3 loop is CASSLAQGRIHEQYF. The CDR3 DNA is TGCGCCAGCAGCTTGGCGCAGGGCCGTATACACGAGCAGTACTTC. Full variable domain (remainder filled in from reference TRBV5-1 and TRBJ2-7): KAGVTQTPRYLIKTRGQQVTLSCSPISGHRSVSWYQQTPGQGLQFLFEYFSETQRNKGNFPGRFSGRQFSNSRSEMNVSTLELGDSALYLCASSLAQGRIHEQYFGPGTRLTVT.

As concerns this clone: The sample has other DNA sequences that encode this CDR3 too. The CDR3 reads CASSLGGEAFF. The CDR3 DNA reads TGTGCCAGCAGCCTGGGGGGAGAAGCTTTCTTT. The chain links TRBV5-6 to TRBJ1-1, with a weak D call TRBD1 (5 bases). Between the trimmed V and J ends, which lost 4 bases and 8 bases, there was a span of 9 bases. CDR3 length: 11 residues. CDR1 is SGHDT and CDR2 is YYEEEE in the germline V gene.

The chain employs TRBV11-2 and TRBJ1-2; 9 positions agree with TRBD1. The V and J ends lost 1 base and 8 bases, in that order; junction bases with no gene match: 11. This CDR3 has 16 residues. Germline lookup yields CDR1 SGHAT and CDR2 FQNNGV. For the CDR3, the DNA is TGTGCCAGCAGCTTAGGGGGGGGACAGGGAGCTGGAGGCTACACCTTC. As protein: CASSLGGGQGAGGYTF.

The chain carries TRBV29-1 and TRBJ2-1; 9 nucleotides match TRBD2. The CDR3 length is 18 residues. Looked up from germline, CDR1 is SQVTM and CDR2 is ANQGSEA. V dropped 6 bases and J dropped 2; count of bases not matched to a gene: 17. The CDR3 spells CSVPTPSGRSAAYNEQFF. The CDR3 bases are TGCAGCGTCCCGACGCCCAGCGGGAGGTCCGCCGCCTACAATGAGCAGTTCTTC.

V is TRBV6-6 and J is TRBJ1-5, with unresolved D. V was pared by 6 bases and J by 2 bases, with 11 bases between. Germline CDR1 MNHNY, CDR2 SVGAGI (reference sequence). This CDR3 is built from 14 residues. CDR3 residues: CASRYPEGNQPQHF. CDR3 DNA sequence: TGTGCCAGCAGATACCCGGAGGGCAATCAGCCCCAGCATTTT.

The V gene is TRBV25-1, the J gene TRBJ2-1; D remains unclear. Germline lookup yields CDR1 MGHDK and CDR2 SYGVNS. Trimming pared 3 bases from V and 9 bases from J, leaving 6 bases between. This CDR3 has 11 residues. As DNA, the CDR3 is TGTGCCAGCAGTGATGTCTTTGAGCAGTTCTTC. Translating it yields CASSDVFEQFF. The variable domain in full, with the rest retrieved from reference TRBV25-1 and TRBJ2-1, is EADIYQTPRYLVIGTGKKITLECSQTMGHDKMYWYQQDPGMELHLIHYSYGVNSTEKGDLSSESTVSRIRTEHFPLTLESARPSHTSQYLCASSDVFEQFFGPGTRLTVL.

This sequence joins TRBV9 and TRBJ1-2, with D perhaps matching TRBD1 (5 bases). Trimming left V 3 bases short and J 0 bases short, with 9 bases between. The CDR3 has 14 amino acids. Germline CDR1 and CDR2: SGDLS and YYNGEE. In nucleotides, the CDR3 is TGTGCCAGCAGCGGGGGCCAGTCTAACTATGGCTACACCTTC. Translating it yields CASSGGQSNYGYTF.

The rearrangement joins TRBV9 to TRBJ1-4; unclear D gene. From germline, CDR1 is SGDLS and CDR2 YYNGEE. The CDR3 has 13 amino acids. Trimming cost V 4 bases and J 7 bases, with 11 bases left between them. CDR3 amino acids: CASSPAWGEKLFF. In nucleotides, the CDR3 is TGTGCCAGCAGCCCGGCGTGGGGTGAAAAACTGTTTTTT.

The rearrangement links TRBV15 to TRBJ1-1; possibly TRBD1 for D (5 bases). Trimming took 0 bases from V and 0 from J, leaving 14 bases between them. The CDR3 length is 17 residues. Germline values: CDR1 LNHNV, CDR2 YYDKDF (reference sequence). The CDR3 protein is CATSRDYRGTMNTEAFF. In DNA form, the CDR3 reads TGTGCCACCAGCAGAGATTATCGGGGGACCATGAACACTGAAGCTTTCTTT.

This clone was seen a single time. Other DNA sequences in this specimen translate into the identical CDR3. The V call is TRBV5-6, the J call TRBJ2-7, with D uncertain. The ends were cut back, 4 bases at V and 7 bases at J, with 15 bases in the middle. The germline CDR1 and CDR2 sequences are SGHDT and YYEEEE. CDR3 length equals 13 residues. The DNA of the CDR3 is TGTGCCAGCAGCCTCGCCGGGCCGAGGGAGCAGTACTTC. It yields the protein CASSLAGPREQYF.

The genes are TRBV21-1 and TRBJ2-7; the table's D call, TRBD1, has no DNA check behind it. TRBV21-1 is tagged as a pseudogene. CDR3 length: 17 amino acids. CDR3 sequence (DNA): TGTGCCAGCAGCAAAGAGGGATTTGACAGGGTGGAGGACGAGCAGTACTTC. Amino acids: CASSKEGFDRVEDEQYF.

The chain links TRBV7-9 to TRBJ2-2; 12 positions agree with TRBD1. Trimming took 2 bases from V and 6 from J; bases not matched to a gene: 10. The germline V gene encodes CDR1 SEHNR and CDR2 FQNEAQ (reference sequence). The CDR3 is made up of 18 amino acids. CDR3 in amino acids: CASSLRIAGQGAAGELFF. The CDR3 nucleotides are TGTGCCAGCAGCTTAAGGATCGCGGGACAGGGGGCGGCCGGGGAGCTGTTTTTT.

The chain combines TRBV7-9 with TRBJ2-5; D call uncertain. Germline CDR1 is SEHNR and CDR2 is FQNEAQ (reference sequence). Trimming removed 10 bases from V and 5 bases from J, with 14 bases in between. The length of the CDR3 is 12 residues. The DNA of the CDR3 is TGTGCCACGGCGCTGGGTCTGGAGACCCAGTACTTC. The encoded protein is CATALGLETQYF. Looking up the rest from reference TRBV7-9 and TRBJ2-5 gives the full variable domain: DTGVSQNPRHKITKRGQNVTFRCDPISEHNRLYWYRQTLGQGPEFLTYFQNEAQLEKSRLLSDRFSAERPKGSFSTLEIQRTEQGDSAMYLCATALGLETQYFGPGTRLLVL.

The chain joins TRBV7-6 to TRBJ1-1; no reliable D call. Germline-derived CDR1 and CDR2 are SGHVS and FNYEAQ. V was shortened by 2 bases and J by 8 bases, with 12 bases between the two germline ends. This CDR3 contains 13 residues. CDR3 coding DNA: TGTGCCAGCAGCTTAAGGTCGGGCCGGGAAGCTTTCTTT. Translating gives CASSLRSGREAFF.

This clone was counted between two and nine times. The chain employs TRBV6-5 and TRBJ1-1, with D uncertain. There are 14 residues in the CDR3. V was clipped by 2 bases and J by 4 bases, with 11 bases between them. Germline V gene sequence: CDR1 MNHEY, CDR2 SVGAGI. CDR3 in DNA: TGTGCCAGCAGTTACGGTGGAAGTAGCACTGAAGCTTTCTTT. It translates to CASSYGGSSTEAFF.

The gene calls are TRBV14 and TRBJ2-7; D gene ambiguous. The V gene's germline CDR1 is SGHDN and CDR2 FVKESK. Trimming removed 1 base from V and 0 bases from J, with 10 bases in between. This CDR3 comprises 15 residues. Here the CDR3 DNA reads TGTGCCAGCAGCCAAGGGGCTGACAACTCCTACGAGCAGTACTTC. It yields the protein CASSQGADNSYEQYF.

V and J are TRBV27 and TRBJ2-1, with TRBD1 matching over 7 bases. J lost 6 bases, V lost 2 bases, and 7 bases had no gene match. CDR1 is MNHEY, CDR2 SMNVEV, per germline (reference sequence). The CDR3 is 15 amino acids. For the CDR3, the DNA is TGTGCCAGCAGTTTACCCGGGACAGCCTTCAATGAGCAGTTCTTC. Residues: CASSLPGTAFNEQFF.

This clone was counted once. The chain links TRBV11-2 to TRBJ2-7; 8 nucleotides align to TRBD2. Trimming took 1 base from V and 4 from J; bases not matched to a gene: 6. CDR1 and CDR2 (germline): SGHAT, FQNNGV. The CDR3 contains 15 residues. The CDR3 coding sequence is TGTGCCAGCAGCTTAGCCAGCGGGAGAATGTACGAGCAGTACTTC. This sequence encodes CASSLASGRMYEQYF.

V usage is TRBV14 and J usage is TRBJ2-2; a possible D gene is TRBD2 (6 bases). This CDR3 comprises 17 residues. Trimming cost V 1 base and J 1 base, with 13 bases left between them. In germline, CDR1 is SGHDN, CDR2 FVKESK. Here the CDR3 reads CASSQGYARENTGELFF. CDR3 DNA: TGTGCCAGCAGCCAAGGATATGCGCGGGAGAACACCGGGGAGCTGTTTTTT.

The V gene is TRBV11-2, the J gene TRBJ2-1; 9 bases agree with TRBD2. CDR1 and CDR2 (germline): SGHAT, FQNNGV. This CDR3 spans 16 amino acids. The V gene end was trimmed by 7 bases and the J gene end by 5 bases; junction bases not matched to a gene: 12. DNA for the CDR3: TGTGCCAGCACCAGCTCCGCTCTAGCGGGAAACAATGAGCAGTTCTTC. Residues: CASTSSALAGNNEQFF.

The genes are TRBV7-8 and TRBJ2-1, with D unclear. The CDR3 has 13 residues. Germline V lookup: CDR1 SGHVS, CDR2 FQNEAQ. V lost 2 bases, J lost 5 bases, and 7 bases lay in between. The CDR3 region is CASSLRRNNEQFF. DNA of the CDR3: TGTGCCAGCAGCTTACGGCGGAACAATGAGCAGTTCTTC.

Written as DNA, the CDR3 is TGTGCCAGCAGCTTGGACAGGGGATTGAACACTGAAGCTTTCTTT. Encoded protein: CASSLDRGLNTEAFF. V gene TRBV5-5 combines with J gene TRBJ1-1, with 7 bases identical to TRBD1. This CDR3 contains 15 residues. Germline loops: CDR1 SGHKS, CDR2 YYEKEE (reference sequence). With V trimmed by 0 bases and J by 0 bases, 2 bases remained unmatched. Supplemented by reference TRBV5-5 and TRBJ1-1, the full variable domain reads DAGVTQSPTHLIKTRGQQVTLRCSPISGHKSVSWYQQVLGQGPQFIFQYYEKEERGRGNFPDRFSARQFPNYSSELNVNALLLGDSALYLCASSLDRGLNTEAFFGQGTRLTVV.

The CDR3 DNA sequence: TGTGCCAGCAGCCCCTACGGGACTAGCGGGAGCACCGGGGAGCTGTTTTTT. Amino acid sequence: CASSPYGTSGSTGELFF. The rearrangement joins TRBV7-9 to TRBJ2-2, with TRBD2 matching 14 bases. CDR1 is SEHNR and CDR2 is FQNEAQ in the germline V gene (reference sequence). This CDR3 contains 17 residues. After removal of 5 bases from V and 4 bases from J, the junction contained 6 bases not matched to a gene.

The gene calls are TRBV7-8 and TRBJ2-6, with D unresolved. This CDR3 contains 13 residues. CDR1 SGHVS and CDR2 FQNEAQ come from the germline V gene. With 7 bases removed from V and 1 base from J, the gap between germline ends came to 5 bases. CDR3 loop: CASTLSGANVLTF. CDR3 DNA: TGTGCCAGCACCCTATCTGGGGCCAACGTCCTGACTTTC. The variable domain in full, completed from reference TRBV7-8 and TRBJ2-6, reads GAGVSQSPRYKVAKRGQDVALRCDPISGHVSLFWYQQALGQGPEFLTYFQNEAQLDKSGLPSDRFFAERPEGSVSTLKIQRTQQEDSAVYLCASTLSGANVLTFGAGSRLTVL.

The chain uses TRBV4-1 and TRBJ2-3; 9 positions match TRBD2. CDR1 and CDR2 from the germline V gene are MGHRA and YSYEKL. The J segment lost 2 bases and the V segment lost 5 bases, leaving 5 bases of the junction unmatched. CDR3 length equals 15 residues. The CDR3 DNA follows: TGCGCCAGCAGCTTTAGCGGGAGCCCCACAGATACGCAGTATTTT. As protein: CASSFSGSPTDTQYF.

The V call is TRBV28, the J call TRBJ2-4; D unclear. The germline V and J ends were trimmed by 5 bases and 0 bases, with 17 bases remaining between them. Germline V gene sequence: CDR1 MDHEN, CDR2 SYDVKM. This CDR3 region has 17 residues. CDR3 in DNA: TGTGCCAGCAGTATTTCGTGGGGAACCTCAGCCAAAAACATTCAGTACTTC. The encoded protein is CASSISWGTSAKNIQYF.